This TCR beta chain was identified in a study of T-cell memory formation after mild COVID-19. Across the whole study: The study found TCR clusters largely donor specific. Overall study findings and caveats: The appearance of some responding clones in pre-infection memory suggested that cross-reactive memory joined. Among CD4+ contracting clones, most were CM and EM, and CD8+ ones EMRA. Day 15 to 85 contracting clones showed balanced CD4/CD8; later expanders leaned CD4+.

This CDR3 is 14 amino acids long. The germline V gene encodes CDR1 SGHAT and CDR2 FQNNGV. V gave up 5 bases and J gave up 6 bases; unmatched junction bases: 6. TCRdb reprocessed the 5' RACE reads with MiXCR, giving one entry per CDR3 protein. The table shows about 350,000 distinct CDR3 sequences, with roughly 15% occurring only once. The table lists this clonotype with a few counts. The antigen remains undetermined. Sequences were obtained from PBMCs or a T cell subset sorted from them (not recorded which). The chain carries TRBV11-2 and TRBJ1-1; 10 nucleotides align to TRBD1. The TCR was taken from a man between 18 and 29 years old who had mild COVID-19 (a few samples of this study predate the infection). Cell type and time point are not known. CDR3 amino acids: CASSVTGGRAEAFF. The CDR3 DNA sequence: TGTGCCAGCAGCGTGACAGGGGGCAGAGCTGAAGCTTTCTTT.